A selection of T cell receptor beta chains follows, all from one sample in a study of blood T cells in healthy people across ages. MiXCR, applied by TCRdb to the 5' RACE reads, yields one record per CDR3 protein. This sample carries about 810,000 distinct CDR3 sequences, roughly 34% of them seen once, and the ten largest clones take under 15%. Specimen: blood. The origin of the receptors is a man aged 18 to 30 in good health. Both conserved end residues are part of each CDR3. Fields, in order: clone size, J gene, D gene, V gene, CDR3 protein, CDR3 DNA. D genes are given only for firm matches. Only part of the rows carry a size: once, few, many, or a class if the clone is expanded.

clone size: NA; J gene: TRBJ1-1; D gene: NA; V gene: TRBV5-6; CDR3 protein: CASSLPHRSAEAFF; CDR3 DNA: TGTGCCAGCAGCTTGCCCCACCGTTCCGCTGAAGCTTTCTTT
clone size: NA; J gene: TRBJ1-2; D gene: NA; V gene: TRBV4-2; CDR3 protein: CASTNGGVDYGYTF; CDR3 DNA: TGTGCCAGCACAAACGGAGGGGTAGACTATGGCTACACCTTC
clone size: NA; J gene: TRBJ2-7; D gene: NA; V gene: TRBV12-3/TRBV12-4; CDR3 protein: CASVGVYEQYF; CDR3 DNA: TGTGCCAGCGTAGGTGTCTATGAGCAGTACTTC
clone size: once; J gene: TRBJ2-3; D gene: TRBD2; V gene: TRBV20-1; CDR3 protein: CSARDPAGNTDTQYF; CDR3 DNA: TGCAGTGCTAGAGATCCAGCGGGGAACACAGATACGCAGTATTTT
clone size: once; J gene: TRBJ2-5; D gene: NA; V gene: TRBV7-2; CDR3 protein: CASTQIQEDQETQYF; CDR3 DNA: TGTGCCAGCACCCAGATCCAGGAGGACCAAGAGACCCAGTACTTC
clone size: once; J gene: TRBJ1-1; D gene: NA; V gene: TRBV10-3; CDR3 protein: CAISSSSGRFNTEAFF; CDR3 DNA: TGTGCCATCAGCTCATCATCGGGCAGATTCAACACTGAAGCTTTCTTT
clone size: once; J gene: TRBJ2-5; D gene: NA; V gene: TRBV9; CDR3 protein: CASSDSGFEQYF; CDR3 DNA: TGTGCCAGCAGCGATTCGGGTTTTGAGCAGTACTTC
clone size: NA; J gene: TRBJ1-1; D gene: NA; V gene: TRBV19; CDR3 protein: CASREALNTEAFF; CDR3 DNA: TGTGCCAGTCGCGAAGCGCTGAACACTGAAGCTTTCTTT
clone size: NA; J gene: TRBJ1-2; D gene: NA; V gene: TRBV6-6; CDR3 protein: CASSYYDGGKNYGYTF; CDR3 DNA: TGTGCCAGCAGTTACTACGACGGCGGGAAAAACTATGGCTACACCTTC
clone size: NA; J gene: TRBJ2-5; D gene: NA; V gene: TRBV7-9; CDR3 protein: CASSPTATQETQYF; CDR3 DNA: TGTGCCAGCAGCCCAACAGCAACCCAGGAGACCCAGTACTTC
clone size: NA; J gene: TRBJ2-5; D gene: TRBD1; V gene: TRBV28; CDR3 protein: CASSSIGQGGQETQYF; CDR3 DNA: TGTGCCAGCAGTTCAATCGGACAGGGGGGACAAGAGACCCAGTACTTC
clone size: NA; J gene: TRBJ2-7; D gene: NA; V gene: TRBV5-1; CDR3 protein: CTSSSRAQTYEQYF; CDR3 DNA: TGCACCAGCAGCTCTAGAGCGCAAACCTACGAGCAGTACTTC
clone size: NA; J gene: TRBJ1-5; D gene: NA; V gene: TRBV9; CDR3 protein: CASSVTPGDNNQPQHF; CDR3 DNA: TGTGCCAGCAGCGTCACCCCGGGGGATAACAATCAGCCCCAGCATTTT
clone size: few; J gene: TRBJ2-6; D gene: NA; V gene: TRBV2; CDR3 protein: CASSGVATPGANVLTF; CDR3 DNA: TGTGCCAGCAGTGGGGTAGCGACTCCTGGGGCCAACGTCCTGACTTTC
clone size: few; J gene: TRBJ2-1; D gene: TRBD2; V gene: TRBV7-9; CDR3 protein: CASSPRVGLRGNEQFF; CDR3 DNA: TGTGCCAGCAGCCCCCGAGTGGGACTACGAGGCAATGAGCAGTTCTTC
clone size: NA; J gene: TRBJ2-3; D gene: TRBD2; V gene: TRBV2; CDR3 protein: CASRLLTSGITDTQYF; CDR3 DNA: TGTGCCAGCAGGCTCCTGACTAGCGGAATCACAGATACGCAGTATTTT
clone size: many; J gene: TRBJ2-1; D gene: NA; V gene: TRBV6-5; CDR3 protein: CASRQRGAGAYNEQFF; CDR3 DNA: TGTGCCAGCAGACAAAGGGGCGCGGGGGCATACAATGAGCAGTTCTTC
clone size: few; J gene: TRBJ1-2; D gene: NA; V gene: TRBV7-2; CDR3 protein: CASSLDRPYGYTF; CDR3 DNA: TGTGCCAGCAGCTTAGACAGGCCCTATGGCTACACCTTC
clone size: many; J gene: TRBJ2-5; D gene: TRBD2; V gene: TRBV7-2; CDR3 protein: CASSLVAGGQETQYF; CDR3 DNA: TGTGCCAGCAGCTTAGTCGCGGGGGGCCAAGAGACCCAGTACTTC
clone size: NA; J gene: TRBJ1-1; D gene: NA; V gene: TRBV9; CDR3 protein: CASSVDGDTEAFF; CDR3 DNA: TGTGCCAGTAGCGTAGACGGGGACACTGAAGCTTTCTTT
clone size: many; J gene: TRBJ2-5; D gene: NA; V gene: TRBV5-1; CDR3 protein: CASSFRLGETQYF; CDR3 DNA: TGCGCCAGCAGCTTCCGACTTGGGGAGACCCAGTACTTC
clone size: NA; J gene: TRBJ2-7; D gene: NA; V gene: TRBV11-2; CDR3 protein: CASSKENEQYF; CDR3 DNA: TGTGCCAGCAGCAAAGAAAATGAGCAGTACTTC
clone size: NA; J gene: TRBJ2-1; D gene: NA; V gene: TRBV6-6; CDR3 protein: CASSPDSPLSYNEQFF; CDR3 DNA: TGTGCCAGCAGTCCCGACAGCCCTCTTTCCTACAATGAGCAGTTCTTC
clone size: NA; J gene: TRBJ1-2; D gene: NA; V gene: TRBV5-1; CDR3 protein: CASPAGLANYGYTF; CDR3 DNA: TGCGCCAGCCCAGCGGGACTGGCAAACTATGGCTACACCTTC
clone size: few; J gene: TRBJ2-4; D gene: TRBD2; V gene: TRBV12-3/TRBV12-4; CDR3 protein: CASSLRPQRDQYF; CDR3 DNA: TGTGCCAGCAGTTTAAGGCCCCAGCGGGATCAGTACTTC
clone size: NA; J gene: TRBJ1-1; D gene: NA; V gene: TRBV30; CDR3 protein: CAWKSGANTEAFF; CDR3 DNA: TGTGCCTGGAAGTCGGGGGCGAACACTGAAGCTTTCTTT
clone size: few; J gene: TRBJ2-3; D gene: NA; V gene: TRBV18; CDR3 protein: CASSPLQRHPPADTQYF; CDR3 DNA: TGTGCCAGCTCACCACTGCAACGGCACCCACCGGCAGATACGCAGTATTTT
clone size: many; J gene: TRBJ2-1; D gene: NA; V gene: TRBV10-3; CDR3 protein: CAISEGPSNEQFF; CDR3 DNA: TGTGCCATCAGTGAAGGCCCGTCGAATGAGCAGTTCTTC
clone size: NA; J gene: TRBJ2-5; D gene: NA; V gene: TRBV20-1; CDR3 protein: CSASISKETQYF; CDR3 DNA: TGCAGTGCTAGTATTAGTAAAGAGACCCAGTACTTC
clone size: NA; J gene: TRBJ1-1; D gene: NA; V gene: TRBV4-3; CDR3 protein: CASSPQGLDTEAFF; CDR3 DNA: TGCGCCAGCAGCCCCCAGGGGCTCGACACTGAAGCTTTCTTT
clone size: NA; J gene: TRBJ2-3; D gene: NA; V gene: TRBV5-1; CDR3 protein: CASSGLLGTDTQYF; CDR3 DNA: TGCGCCAGCAGCGGTCTCCTTGGGACAGATACGCAGTATTTT
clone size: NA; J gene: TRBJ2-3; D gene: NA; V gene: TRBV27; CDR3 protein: CASSFGGPRDTQYF; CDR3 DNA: TGTGCCAGCAGCTTTGGGGGGCCTAGAGATACGCAGTATTTT
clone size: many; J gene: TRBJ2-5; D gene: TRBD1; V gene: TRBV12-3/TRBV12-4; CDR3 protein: CASRTGVETQYF; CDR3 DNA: TGTGCCAGCCGGACAGGGGTAGAGACCCAGTACTTC
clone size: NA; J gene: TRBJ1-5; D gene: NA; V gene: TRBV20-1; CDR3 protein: CSARGGGRLNQPQHF; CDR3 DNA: TGCAGTGCTAGAGGTGGAGGCAGACTCAATCAGCCCCAGCATTTT
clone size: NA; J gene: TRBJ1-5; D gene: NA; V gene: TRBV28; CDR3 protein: CASSSAPGDQPQHF; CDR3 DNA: TGTGCCAGCAGTTCCGCCCCCGGGGATCAGCCCCAGCATTTT
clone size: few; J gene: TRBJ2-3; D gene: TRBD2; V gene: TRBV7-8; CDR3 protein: CASSFFQRDNTDTQYF; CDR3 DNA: TGTGCCAGCAGCTTTTTCCAGCGGGATAACACAGATACGCAGTATTTT
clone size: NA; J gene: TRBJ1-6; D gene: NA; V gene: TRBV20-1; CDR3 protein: CSASSGDNSPLHF; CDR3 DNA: TGCAGTGCTAGCTCGGGGGATAATTCACCCCTCCACTTT
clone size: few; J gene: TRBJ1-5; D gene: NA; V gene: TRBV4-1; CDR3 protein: CASSQVTGAAQPQHF; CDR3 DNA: TGCGCCAGCAGCCAAGTAACGGGGGCAGCTCAGCCCCAGCATTTT
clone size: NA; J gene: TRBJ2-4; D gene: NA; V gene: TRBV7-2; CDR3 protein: CASSVNRENIQYF; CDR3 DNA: TGTGCCAGCAGCGTGAACAGGGAAAACATTCAGTACTTC
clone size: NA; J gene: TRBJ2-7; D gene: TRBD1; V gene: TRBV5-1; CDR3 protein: CASSWGTGNYEQYF; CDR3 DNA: TGCGCCAGCAGCTGGGGGACAGGCAACTACGAGCAGTACTTC
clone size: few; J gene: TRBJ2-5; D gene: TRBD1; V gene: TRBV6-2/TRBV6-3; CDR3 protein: CASLRTGLETQYF; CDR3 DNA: TGTGCCAGCCTTCGGACAGGGCTGGAGACCCAGTACTTC
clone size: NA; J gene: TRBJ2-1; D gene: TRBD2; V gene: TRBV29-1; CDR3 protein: CSGAGDLTYNEQFF; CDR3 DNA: TGCAGCGGTGCGGGAGACTTAACCTACAATGAGCAGTTCTTC
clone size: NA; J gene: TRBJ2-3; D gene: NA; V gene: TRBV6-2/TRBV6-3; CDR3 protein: CASTKRLTETDTQYF; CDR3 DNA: TGTGCCAGCACCAAGAGGCTCACCGAGACAGATACGCAGTATTTT
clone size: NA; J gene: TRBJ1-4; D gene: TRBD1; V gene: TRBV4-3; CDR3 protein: CASSLQGLGLEKLFF; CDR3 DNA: TGCGCCAGCAGCCTACAGGGGTTGGGTTTGGAAAAACTGTTTTTT